The 16 T cell receptor beta chains below all came from one sample that was sequenced in a study of shared clonotypes between healthy human individuals. Libraries were prepared by immunoSEQ multiplex PCR; TCRdb keeps only in-frame clonotypes and omits some of them. This table holds 300,000 to 400,000 clones, about nine tenths found once. Source material: memory CD8+ T cells sorted from blood. As to subset: CD45RO+ cells pooled with CCR7-negative TemRA cells. The receptors come from a man aged 18 to 30 in good health.

This chain links TRBV29-1 with TRBJ2-7; unclear D gene. V was pared by 0 bases and J by 3 bases, with 9 bases between. CDR1 and CDR2 from the germline V gene are SQVTM and ANQGSEA. The CDR3 spans 13 residues. The DNA of the CDR3 is TGCAGCGTTGAAGATCTTGACGGCTACGAGCAGTACTTC. Residues: CSVEDLDGYEQYF.

This clone was seen just once. The chain has TRBV11-2 and TRBJ2-3, with TRBD1 as a possible D gene (6 bases). The V end lost 2 bases, the J end lost 6 bases, and 12 bases lay between the germline ends. The CDR3 sequence is 14 residues long. The germline V gene encodes CDR1 SGHAT and CDR2 FQNNGV. As DNA, the CDR3 is TGTGCCAGCAGCTTAACTTCAGGGGCGGATACGCAGTATTTT. Protein: CASSLTSGADTQYF. Together with reference TRBV11-2 and TRBJ2-3, the CDR3 gives the full variable domain: EAGVAQSPRYKIIEKRQSVAFWCNPISGHATLYWYQQILGQGPKLLIQFQNNGVVDDSQLPKDRFSAERLKGVDSTLKIQPAKLEDSAVYLCASSLTSGADTQYFGPGTRLTVL.

The rearrangement joins TRBV6-1 to TRBJ2-5; perhaps TRBD1 as D (6 bases). Germline V gene lookup returns CDR1 MNHNS and CDR2 SASEGT. The CDR3 has 14 amino acids. V was pared by 6 bases and J by 5 bases, with 16 bases between. The CDR3 DNA follows: TGTGCCAGCAGCATCTACAGGGTTGGGGAGACCCAGTACTTC. Protein sequence: CASSIYRVGETQYF.

The chain employs TRBV2 and TRBJ2-5; unclear D gene. The CDR3 consists of 13 residues. From germline, CDR1 is SNHLY and CDR2 FYNNEI. V lost 5 bases to trimming and J lost 5 bases, with 12 bases between them. The CDR3 DNA reads TGTGCCAGCAGTTACATGCCCCCGGAGACCCAGTACTTC. Its protein is CASSYMPPETQYF.

This chain uses TRBV27 with TRBJ2-7; the D gene is possibly TRBD2 (6 bases). The length of the CDR3 is 13 residues. Germline-derived CDR1 and CDR2 are MNHEY and SMNVEV (reference sequence). Trimming removed 3 bases from V and 3 bases from J, with 9 bases in between. The CDR3 DNA sequence: TGTGCCAGCAGTTTTAGGAGGGACTACGAGCAGTACTTC. Amino acids: CASSFRRDYEQYF.

The chain recombines TRBV25-1 with TRBJ2-1, with TRBD2 identical over 10 bases. Unmatched junction bases numbered 10, after V lost 5 bases and J lost 15 bases. The CDR3 sequence is 13 residues long. Germline CDR1 MGHDK, CDR2 SYGVNS. CDR3 in DNA: TGTGCCAGCAGTCTAGCGGGAGTGGTATTTCTGTTCTTC. The encoded protein is CASSLAGVVFLFF.

This sequence joins TRBV9 and TRBJ2-5, with 8 positions matching TRBD1. CDR3 size: 16 residues. Germline V gene sequence: CDR1 SGDLS, CDR2 YYNGEE. The junction had 12 bases not matched to a gene; V was cut back by 3 bases and J by 5 bases. The CDR3 spells CASSGEGTGGLETQYF. DNA of the CDR3: TGTGCCAGCAGCGGCGAGGGCACAGGGGGGCTGGAGACCCAGTACTTC.

The chain links TRBV5-1 to TRBJ2-3; possibly TRBD1 or TRBD2 for D (5 bases each). The CDR3 loop spans 16 amino acids. Trimming removed 7 bases from V and 1 base from J, with 19 bases in between. Germline V gives CDR1 SGHRS, CDR2 YFSETQ. The CDR3 reads CASGSPTVGGTDTQYF. The CDR3 region has the DNA TGCGCCAGCGGGTCCCCGACAGTCGGGGGCACAGATACGCAGTATTTT.

This clone was picked up one time. This chain connects TRBV7-9 to TRBJ2-1; 7 bases align to TRBD2. Looked up from germline, CDR1 is SEHNR and CDR2 is FQNEAQ (reference sequence). Germline trimming cut 5 bases from V and 3 bases from J; bases unmatched to any gene: 10. The CDR3 spans 16 residues. The CDR3 DNA follows: TGTGCCAGCAGCATCCGGCTAGCGGACCACTACAATGAGCAGTTCTTC. Amino acid sequence: CASSIRLADHYNEQFF.

This sequence joins TRBV19 and TRBJ2-7; no reliable D call. Trimming shortened V by 5 bases and J by 4 bases, and 9 bases separated the two germline ends. CDR3 length: 12 amino acids. CDR1 is LNHDA, CDR2 SQIVND, per germline (reference sequence). The CDR3 protein is CASSSWRYEQYF. The CDR3 DNA reads as TGTGCCAGTAGTTCTTGGCGATACGAGCAGTACTTC.

The chain links TRBV27 to TRBJ2-1, with D unresolved. The CDR3 runs 12 residues. The V gene lost 5 bases and the J gene lost 4 bases, with 6 bases spanning the gap. Germline CDR1 MNHEY, CDR2 SMNVEV (reference sequence). In DNA, the CDR3 is TGTGCCAGCAGTAATGTGTACAATGAGCAGTTCTTC. It encodes CASSNVYNEQFF.

This clone was seen just once. V and J are TRBV13 and TRBJ2-3; TRBD2 matches at 11 bases. This CDR3 region has 17 residues. With V trimmed by 1 base and J by 2 bases, 5 bases remained unmatched. CDR1 is PRHDT, CDR2 FYEKMQ, per germline (reference sequence). The CDR3: CASSLDPSGGSTDTQYF. CDR3 bases: TGTGCCAGCAGCTTAGACCCTAGCGGGGGGTCCACAGATACGCAGTATTTT.

V usage is TRBV2 and J usage is TRBJ2-7; no clear D gene. There are 15 residues in the CDR3. Germline V gene sequence: CDR1 SNHLY, CDR2 FYNNEI. Trimming removed 4 bases at V and 3 bases at J, with 16 bases between. CDR3 in DNA: TGTGCCAGCAGTGGCCTTGGTTCAGGATTCTACGAGCAGTACTTC. It codes for CASSGLGSGFYEQYF.

The chain carries TRBV6-5 and TRBJ1-5; D not certain. The germline V and J ends were trimmed by 2 bases and 7 bases, with 6 bases remaining between them. This CDR3 comprises 12 residues. Germline V CDR1 and CDR2: MNHEY, SVGAGI. CDR3 coding DNA: TGTGCCAGCAGTTACCTCGGGCAGCCCCAGCATTTT. It is translated as CASSYLGQPQHF.

The chain's CDR3 is CASSQPAGTEDYGYTF. The CDR3 DNA reads TGCGCCAGCAGCCAACCCGCCGGGACAGAAGATTATGGCTACACCTTC. The chain links TRBV4-1 to TRBJ1-2; 7 nucleotides agree with TRBD1. Germline loops: CDR1 MGHRA, CDR2 YSYEKL. This CDR3 contains 16 residues. The V and J ends lost 2 bases and 5 bases, in that order; junction bases with no gene match: 11.

Turning to this clone: The sample holds other DNA sequences that translate to the same CDR3. The rearrangement joins TRBV7-9 to TRBJ1-6; no clear D gene. From germline, CDR1 is SEHNR and CDR2 FQNEAQ (reference sequence). This CDR3 comprises 14 residues. Trimming stripped 4 bases from V and 4 bases from J, with 8 bases between. DNA for the CDR3: TGTGCCAGCAGCTGGACTGCTTATAATTCACCCCTCCACTTT. It is translated as CASSWTAYNSPLHF.